The TCR beta chain described here comes from a study of blood T cell repertoires in COVID-19. In terms of age and location, participants ranged from roughly 18 to 95 years and lived in approximately 26 US areas. Produced via immunoSEQ multiplex PCR; TCRdb's table is partial and in-frame only. In the table there are fewer than 600,000 clones, roughly 90% of which are singletons. The TCR originated in a woman in her thirties or forties who had recovered from COVID-19. Input material: PBMCs or T cells enriched from blood (not recorded which).

The CDR3 reads CASSEWDRVGSPLHF. CDR3 bases: TGTGCCAGCAGTGAATGGGACAGGGTGGGTTCACCCCTCCACTTT. This chain connects TRBV6-1 to TRBJ1-6, with 9 nucleotides matching TRBD1. The germline gives CDR1 MNHNS, CDR2 SASEGT. V lost 2 bases and J lost 9; bases outside the gene matches: 5. CDR3 length: 15 residues.